This entry features one T cell receptor beta chain sequence. Its antigen is unidentified. Trimming at V came to 4 bases and at J to 8 bases, leaving 7 bases not matched to a gene. The V gene's germline CDR1 is KGHSH and CDR2 LQKENI. The CDR3 has 13 residues. One entry per CDR3 protein, called by TCRdb with MiXCR from the 5' RACE reads. Of about 250,000 distinct CDR3 sequences listed, 15% are singletons. The data originate from a study of T-cell memory formation after mild COVID-19. Looking at the study overall: The study found TCR clusters largely donor specific. Study-wide results and limits: Memory cells collected pre-infection included some clones that later responded, suggesting cross-reactive memory joined. Clones that contracted clustered mainly in CM and EM if CD4+ and in EMRA if CD8+.

The chain employs TRBV18 and TRBJ2-7; TRBD1 agrees at 8 bases. The TCR comes from an adult woman who had mild COVID-19 (a few samples of this study predate the infection). Cell type and time point are not known. The sequenced sample consisted of PBMCs or a T cell subset sorted from them (not recorded which). This chain's CDR3 is CASSRSTGEQQYF. DNA of the CDR3: TGTGCCAGCTCACGCTCGACAGGGGAGCAGCAGTACTTC.